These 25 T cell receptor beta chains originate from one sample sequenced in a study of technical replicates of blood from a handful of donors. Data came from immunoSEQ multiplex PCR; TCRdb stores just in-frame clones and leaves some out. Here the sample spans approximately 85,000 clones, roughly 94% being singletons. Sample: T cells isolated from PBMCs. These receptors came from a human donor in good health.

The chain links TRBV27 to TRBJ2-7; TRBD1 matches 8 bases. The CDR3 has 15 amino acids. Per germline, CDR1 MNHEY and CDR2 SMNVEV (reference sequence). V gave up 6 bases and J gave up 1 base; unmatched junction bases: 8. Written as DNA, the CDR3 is TGTGCCAGCAGCTCAGACAGGGGTAGTTCCTACGAGCAGTACTTC. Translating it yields CASSSDRGSSYEQYF.

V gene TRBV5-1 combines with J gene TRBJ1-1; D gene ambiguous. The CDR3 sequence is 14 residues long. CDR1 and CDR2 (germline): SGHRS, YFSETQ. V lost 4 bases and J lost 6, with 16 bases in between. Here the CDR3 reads CASSPWGGDPEAFF. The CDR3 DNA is TGCGCCAGCAGCCCCTGGGGAGGCGACCCTGAAGCTTTCTTT.

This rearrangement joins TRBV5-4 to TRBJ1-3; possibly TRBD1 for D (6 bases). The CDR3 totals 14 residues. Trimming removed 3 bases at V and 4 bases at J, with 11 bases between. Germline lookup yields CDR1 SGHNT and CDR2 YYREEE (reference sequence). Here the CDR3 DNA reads TGTGCCAGCAGCTCGACAGGACCCGGAAACACCATATATTTT. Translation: CASSSTGPGNTIYF.

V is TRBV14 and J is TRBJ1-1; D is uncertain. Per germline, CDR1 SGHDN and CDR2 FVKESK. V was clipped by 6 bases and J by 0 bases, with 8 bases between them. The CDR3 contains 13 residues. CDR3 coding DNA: TGTGCCAGCAGTCTAATCATGAACACTGAAGCTTTCTTT. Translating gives CASSLIMNTEAFF. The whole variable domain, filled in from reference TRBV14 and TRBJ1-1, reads EAGVTQFPSHSVIEKGQTVTLRCDPISGHDNLYWYRRVMGKEIKFLLHFVKESKQDESGMPNNRFLAERTGGTYSTLKVQPAELEDSGVYFCASSLIMNTEAFFGQGTRLTVV.

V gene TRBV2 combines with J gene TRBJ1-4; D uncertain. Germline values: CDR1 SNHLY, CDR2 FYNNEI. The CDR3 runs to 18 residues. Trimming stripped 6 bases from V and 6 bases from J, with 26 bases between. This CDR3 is CASRLTVTGTHQDEKLFF. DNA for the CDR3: TGTGCCAGCAGGCTAACAGTGACCGGCACCCATCAGGATGAAAAACTGTTTTTT.

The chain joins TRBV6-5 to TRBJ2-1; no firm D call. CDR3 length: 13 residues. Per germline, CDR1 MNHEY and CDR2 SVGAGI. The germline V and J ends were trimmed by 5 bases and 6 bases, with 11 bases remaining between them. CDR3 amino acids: CASSHRLTNEQFF. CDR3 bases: TGTGCCAGCAGTCACCGACTTACCAATGAGCAGTTCTTC.

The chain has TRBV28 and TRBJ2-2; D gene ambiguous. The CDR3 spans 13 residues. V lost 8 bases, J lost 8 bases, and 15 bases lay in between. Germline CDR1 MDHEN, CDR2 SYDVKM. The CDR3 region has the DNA TGTGCCAGCCCAAGCAGTTGGAGTGGGGAGCTGTTTTTT. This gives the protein CASPSSWSGELFF.

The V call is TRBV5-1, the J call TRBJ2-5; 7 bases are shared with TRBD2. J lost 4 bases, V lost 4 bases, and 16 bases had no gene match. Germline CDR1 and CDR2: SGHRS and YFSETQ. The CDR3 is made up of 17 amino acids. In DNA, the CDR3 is TGCGCCAGCAGCACACCAACGGGACTCCCGGGGGGAGAGACCCAGTACTTC. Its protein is CASSTPTGLPGGETQYF.

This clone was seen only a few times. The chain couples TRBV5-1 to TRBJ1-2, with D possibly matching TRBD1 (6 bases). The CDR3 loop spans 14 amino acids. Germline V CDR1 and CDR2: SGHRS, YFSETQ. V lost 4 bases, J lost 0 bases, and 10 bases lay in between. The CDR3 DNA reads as TGCGCCAGCAGCCGGGACACCTCTAACTATGGCTACACCTTC. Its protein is CASSRDTSNYGYTF.

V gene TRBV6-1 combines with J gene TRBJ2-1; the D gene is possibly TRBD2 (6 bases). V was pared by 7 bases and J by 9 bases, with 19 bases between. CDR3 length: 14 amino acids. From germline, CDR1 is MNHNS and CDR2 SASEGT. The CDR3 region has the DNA TGTGCCAGCACGGTCCTAAGGAGGGCAGGTGAGCAGTTCTTC. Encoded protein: CASTVLRRAGEQFF.

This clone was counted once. The CDR3 here is CASSFRDRGGAFF. The CDR3 DNA reads TGTGCCAGCAGTTTCCGGGACAGGGGGGGAGCTTTCTTT. The chain links TRBV6-5 to TRBJ1-1; the match to TRBD1 covers 11 bases. The CDR3 contains 13 residues. Looked up from germline, CDR1 is MNHEY and CDR2 is SVGAGI. V was clipped by 4 bases and J by 10 bases; unmatched bases: 5.

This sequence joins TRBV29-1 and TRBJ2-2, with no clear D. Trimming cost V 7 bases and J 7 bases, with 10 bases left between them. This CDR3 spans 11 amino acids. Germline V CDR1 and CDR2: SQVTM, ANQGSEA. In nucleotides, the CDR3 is TGCAGCGCGAGATCGTTCGGGGAGCTGTTTTTT. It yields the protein CSARSFGELFF.

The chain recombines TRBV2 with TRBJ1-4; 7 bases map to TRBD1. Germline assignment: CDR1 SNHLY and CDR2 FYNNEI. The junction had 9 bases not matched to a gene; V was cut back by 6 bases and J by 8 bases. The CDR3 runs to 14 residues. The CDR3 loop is CASSYSRTGEKLFF. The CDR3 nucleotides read TGTGCCAGCAGCTACTCTAGGACAGGCGAAAAACTGTTTTTT.

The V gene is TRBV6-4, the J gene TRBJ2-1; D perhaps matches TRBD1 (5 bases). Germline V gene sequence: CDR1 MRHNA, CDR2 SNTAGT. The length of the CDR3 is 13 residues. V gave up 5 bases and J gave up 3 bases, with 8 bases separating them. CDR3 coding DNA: TGTGCCAGCAGTTCTGACAGCTACAATGAGCAGTTCTTC. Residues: CASSSDSYNEQFF.

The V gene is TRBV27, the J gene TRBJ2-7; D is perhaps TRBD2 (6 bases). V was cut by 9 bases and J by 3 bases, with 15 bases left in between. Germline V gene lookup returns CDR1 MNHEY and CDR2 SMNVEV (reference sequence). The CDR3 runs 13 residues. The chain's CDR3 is CASRLGGNYEQYF. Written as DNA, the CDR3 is TGTGCCAGTAGGTTGGGGGGAAACTACGAGCAGTACTTC.

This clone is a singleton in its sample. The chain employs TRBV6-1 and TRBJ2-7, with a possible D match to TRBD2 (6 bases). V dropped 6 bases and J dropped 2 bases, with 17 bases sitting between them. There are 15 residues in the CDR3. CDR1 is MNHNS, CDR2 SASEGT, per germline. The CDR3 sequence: CASSTRGGAPYEQYF. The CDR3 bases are TGTGCCAGCAGCACCCGCGGCGGGGCCCCCTACGAGCAGTACTTC.

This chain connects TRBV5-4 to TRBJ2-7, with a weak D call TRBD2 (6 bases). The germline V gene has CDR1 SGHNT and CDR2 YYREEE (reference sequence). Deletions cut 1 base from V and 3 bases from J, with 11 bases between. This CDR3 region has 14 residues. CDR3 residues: CASSLLGGRYEQYF. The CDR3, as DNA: TGTGCCAGCAGCTTGCTGGGGGGACGCTACGAGCAGTACTTC.

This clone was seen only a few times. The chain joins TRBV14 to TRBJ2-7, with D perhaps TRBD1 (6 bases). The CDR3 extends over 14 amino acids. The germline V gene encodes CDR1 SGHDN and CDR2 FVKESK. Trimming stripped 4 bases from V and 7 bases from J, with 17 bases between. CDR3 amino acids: CASSPRTAPGEQYF. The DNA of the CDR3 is TGTGCCAGCAGCCCCCGGACAGCACCTGGGGAGCAGTACTTC. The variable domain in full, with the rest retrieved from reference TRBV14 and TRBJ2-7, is EAGVTQFPSHSVIEKGQTVTLRCDPISGHDNLYWYRRVMGKEIKFLLHFVKESKQDESGMPNNRFLAERTGGTYSTLKVQPAELEDSGVYFCASSPRTAPGEQYFGPGTRLTVT.

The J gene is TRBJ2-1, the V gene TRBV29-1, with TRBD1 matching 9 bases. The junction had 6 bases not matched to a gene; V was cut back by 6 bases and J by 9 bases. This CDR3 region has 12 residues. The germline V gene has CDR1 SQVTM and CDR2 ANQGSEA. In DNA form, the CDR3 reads TGCAGCGTATCGGGACAGGGAGGTGAGCAGTTCTTC. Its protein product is CSVSGQGGEQFF.

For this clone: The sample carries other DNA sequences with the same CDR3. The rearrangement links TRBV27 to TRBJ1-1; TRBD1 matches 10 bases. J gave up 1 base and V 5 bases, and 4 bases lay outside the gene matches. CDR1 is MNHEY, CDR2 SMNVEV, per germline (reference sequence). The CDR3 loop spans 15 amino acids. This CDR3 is CASSPWTGGNTEAFF. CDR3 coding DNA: TGTGCCAGCAGTCCTTGGACAGGGGGGAACACTGAAGCTTTCTTT.

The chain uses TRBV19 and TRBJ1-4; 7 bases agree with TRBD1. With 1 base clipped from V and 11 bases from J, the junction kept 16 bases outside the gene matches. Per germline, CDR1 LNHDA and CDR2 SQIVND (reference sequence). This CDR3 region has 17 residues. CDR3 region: CASSIASILDSRGKLFF. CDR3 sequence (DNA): TGTGCCAGTAGTATAGCGAGTATTTTGGACTCCAGGGGGAAACTGTTTTTT.

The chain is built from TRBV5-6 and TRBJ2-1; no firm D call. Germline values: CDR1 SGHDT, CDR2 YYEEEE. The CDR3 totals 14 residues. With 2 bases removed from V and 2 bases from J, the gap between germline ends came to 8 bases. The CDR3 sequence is CASSFRRTYNEQFF. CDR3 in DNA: TGTGCCAGCAGCTTTCGGCGGACCTACAATGAGCAGTTCTTC. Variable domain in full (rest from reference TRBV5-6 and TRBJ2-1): DAGVTQSPTHLIKTRGQQVTLRCSPKSGHDTVSWYQQALGQGPQFIFQYYEEEERQRGNFPDRFSGHQFPNYSSELNVNALLLGDSALYLCASSFRRTYNEQFFGPGTRLTVL.

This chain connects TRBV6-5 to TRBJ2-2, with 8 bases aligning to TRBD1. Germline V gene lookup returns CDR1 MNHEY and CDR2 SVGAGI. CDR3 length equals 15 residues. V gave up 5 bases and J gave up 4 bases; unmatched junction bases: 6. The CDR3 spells CASSPGGSGTGELFF. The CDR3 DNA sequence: TGTGCCAGCAGTCCAGGGGGCTCGGGCACCGGGGAGCTGTTTTTT.

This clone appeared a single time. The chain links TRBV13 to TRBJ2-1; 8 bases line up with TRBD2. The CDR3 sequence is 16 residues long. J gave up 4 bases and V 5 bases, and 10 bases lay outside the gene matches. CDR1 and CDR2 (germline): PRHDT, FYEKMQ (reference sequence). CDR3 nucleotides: TGTGCCAGCAGCATACGGGGGGGGCAATCGTACAATGAGCAGTTCTTC. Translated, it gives CASSIRGGQSYNEQFF.

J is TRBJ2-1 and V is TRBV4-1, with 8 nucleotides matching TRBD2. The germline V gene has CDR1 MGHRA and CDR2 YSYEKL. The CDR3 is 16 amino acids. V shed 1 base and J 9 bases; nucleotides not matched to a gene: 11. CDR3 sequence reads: CASSQGASGGQVEQFF. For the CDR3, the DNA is TGCGCCAGCAGCCAAGGGGCGTCGGGAGGGCAGGTTGAGCAGTTCTTC.